The present entry profiles one TCR beta chain with its context. This sample is part of a study of human T cells and chemical hapten exposure. Study summary: Small volume differences among pooled libraries mainly caused per-sample TCR yield variation.

TCRdb redid the calling of the RACE reads with MiXCR, one entry per CDR3 protein. The sample records about 180,000 distinct CDR3 sequences, 25% to 30% being singletons. The germline CDR1 and CDR2 sequences are SEHNR and FQNEAQ (reference sequence). The length of the CDR3 is 14 residues. V was trimmed by 0 bases and J by 2 bases, leaving 8 bases between them. Sample time point: pre-sensitization, week 0. Treatment defined: therapeutic diphenylcyclopropenone sensitization with weekly scalp DPC. This clonotype was obtained from a woman in her twenties or thirties with alopecia areata. Some clones in this sample may be carry-over from other donors' samples. V and J are TRBV7-9 and TRBJ2-7; D ambiguous. The sample here was whole blood, taken in connection with sensitization to the hapten diphenylcyclopropenone (DPC). CDR3 sequence: CASSLAGSPYEQYF. In nucleotides, the CDR3 is TGTGCCAGCAGCTTAGCTGGGTCCCCCTACGAGCAGTACTTC. Full variable domain (remainder filled in from reference TRBV7-9 and TRBJ2-7): DTGVSQNPRHKITKRGQNVTFRCDPISEHNRLYWYRQTLGQGPEFLTYFQNEAQLEKSRLLSDRFSAERPKGSFSTLEIQRTEQGDSAMYLCASSLAGSPYEQYFGPGTRLTVT.